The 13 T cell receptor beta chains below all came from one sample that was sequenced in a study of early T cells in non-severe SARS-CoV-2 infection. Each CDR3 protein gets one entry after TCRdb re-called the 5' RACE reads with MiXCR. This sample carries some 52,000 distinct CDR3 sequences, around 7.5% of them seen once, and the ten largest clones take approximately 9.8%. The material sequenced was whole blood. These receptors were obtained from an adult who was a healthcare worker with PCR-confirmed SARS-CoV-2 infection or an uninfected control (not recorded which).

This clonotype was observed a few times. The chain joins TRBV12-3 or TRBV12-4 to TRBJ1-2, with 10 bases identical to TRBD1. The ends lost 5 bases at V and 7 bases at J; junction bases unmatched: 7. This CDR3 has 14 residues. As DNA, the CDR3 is TGTGCCAGCAGTGATAGACAGGGGGCGCTTGGCTACACCTTC. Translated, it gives CASSDRQGALGYTF.

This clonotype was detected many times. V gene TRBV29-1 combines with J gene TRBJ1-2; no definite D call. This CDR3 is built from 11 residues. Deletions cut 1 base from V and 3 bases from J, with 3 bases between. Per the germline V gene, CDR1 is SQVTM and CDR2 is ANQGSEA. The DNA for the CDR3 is TGCAGCGTTGAAGCCTACTATGGCTACACCTTC. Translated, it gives CSVEAYYGYTF.

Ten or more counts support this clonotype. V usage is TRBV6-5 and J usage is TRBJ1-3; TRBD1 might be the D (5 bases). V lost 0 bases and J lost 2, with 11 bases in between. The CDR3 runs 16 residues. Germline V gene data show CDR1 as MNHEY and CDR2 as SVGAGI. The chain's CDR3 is CASSYSNRSPGNTIYF. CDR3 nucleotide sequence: TGTGCCAGCAGTTACTCGAACAGGTCACCTGGAAACACCATATATTTT.

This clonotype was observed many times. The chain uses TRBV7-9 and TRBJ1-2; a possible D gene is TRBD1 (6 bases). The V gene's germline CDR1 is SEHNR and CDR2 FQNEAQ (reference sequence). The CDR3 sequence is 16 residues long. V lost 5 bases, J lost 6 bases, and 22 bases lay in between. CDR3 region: CASSPLLSGAGNGYTF. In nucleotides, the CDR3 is TGTGCCAGCAGCCCCCTACTATCGGGGGCCGGGAATGGCTACACCTTC.

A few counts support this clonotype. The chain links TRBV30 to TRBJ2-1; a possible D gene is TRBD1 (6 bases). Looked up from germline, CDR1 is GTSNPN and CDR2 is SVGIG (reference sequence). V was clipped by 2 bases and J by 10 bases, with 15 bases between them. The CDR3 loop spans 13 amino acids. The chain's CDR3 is CAWSPPGQEEQFF. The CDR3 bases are TGTGCCTGGAGTCCCCCGGGACAAGAGGAGCAGTTCTTC.

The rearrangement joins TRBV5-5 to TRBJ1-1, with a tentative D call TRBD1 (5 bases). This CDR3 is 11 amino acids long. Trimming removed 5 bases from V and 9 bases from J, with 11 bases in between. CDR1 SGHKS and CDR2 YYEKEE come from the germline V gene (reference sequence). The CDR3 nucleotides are TGTGCCAGCAGGAGGGGCGGACAAGCTTTCTTT. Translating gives CASRRGGQAFF.

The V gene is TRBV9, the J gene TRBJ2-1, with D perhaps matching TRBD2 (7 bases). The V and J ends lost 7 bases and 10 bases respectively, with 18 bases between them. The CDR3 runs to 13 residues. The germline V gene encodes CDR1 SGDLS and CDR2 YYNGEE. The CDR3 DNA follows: TGTGCCAGCCCCGAGGCGGGGGCCTTCGAGCAGTTCTTC. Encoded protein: CASPEAGAFEQFF.

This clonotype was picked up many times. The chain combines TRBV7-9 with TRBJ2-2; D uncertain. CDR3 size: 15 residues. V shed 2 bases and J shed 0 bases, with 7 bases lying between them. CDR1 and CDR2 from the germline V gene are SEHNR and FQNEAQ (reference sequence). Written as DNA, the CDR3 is TGTGCCAGCAGCTTAACGGACCCGAACACCGGGGAGCTGTTTTTT. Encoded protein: CASSLTDPNTGELFF. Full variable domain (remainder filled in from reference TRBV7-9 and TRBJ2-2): DTGVSQNPRHKITKRGQNVTFRCDPISEHNRLYWYRQTLGQGPEFLTYFQNEAQLEKSRLLSDRFSAERPKGSFSTLEIQRTEQGDSAMYLCASSLTDPNTGELFFGEGSRLTVL.

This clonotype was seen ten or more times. The CDR3 sequence: CAISELTGATGYTF. The CDR3 coding sequence is TGTGCCATCAGTGAGCTGACAGGGGCCACCGGCTACACCTTC. The chain links TRBV10-3 to TRBJ1-2, with 8 nucleotides matching TRBD1. The germline gives CDR1 ENHRY, CDR2 SYGVKD. The V and J ends lost 2 bases and 8 bases, in that order; junction bases with no gene match: 7. CDR3 size: 14 residues.

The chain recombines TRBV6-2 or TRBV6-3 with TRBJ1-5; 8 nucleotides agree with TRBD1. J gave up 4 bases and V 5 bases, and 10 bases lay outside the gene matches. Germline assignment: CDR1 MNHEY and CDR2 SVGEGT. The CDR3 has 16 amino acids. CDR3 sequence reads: CASSLPGQGPNQPQHF. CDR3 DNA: TGTGCCAGCAGTCTCCCCGGACAGGGACCGAATCAGCCCCAGCATTTT.

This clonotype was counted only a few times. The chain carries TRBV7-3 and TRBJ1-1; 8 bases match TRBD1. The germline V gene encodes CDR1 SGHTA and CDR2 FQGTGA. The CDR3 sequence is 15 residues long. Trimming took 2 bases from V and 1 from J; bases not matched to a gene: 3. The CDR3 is CASSLQGARNTEAFF. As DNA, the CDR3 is TGTGCCAGCAGCTTACAGGGGGCGAGGAACACTGAAGCTTTCTTT.

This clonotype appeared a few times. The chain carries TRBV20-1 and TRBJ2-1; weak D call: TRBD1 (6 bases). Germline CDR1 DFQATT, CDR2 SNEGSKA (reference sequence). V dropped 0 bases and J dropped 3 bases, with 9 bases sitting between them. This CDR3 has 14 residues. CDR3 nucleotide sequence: TGCAGTGCTAGAGAGGGACAACTCTACAATGAGCAGTTCTTC. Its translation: CSAREGQLYNEQFF.

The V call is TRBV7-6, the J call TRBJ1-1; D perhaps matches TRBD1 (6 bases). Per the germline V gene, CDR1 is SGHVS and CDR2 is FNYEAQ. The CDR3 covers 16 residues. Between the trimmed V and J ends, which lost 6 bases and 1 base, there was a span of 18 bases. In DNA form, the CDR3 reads TGTGCCAGCAGTCAGGGTCTCCTCAGGGGGAACACTGAAGCTTTCTTT. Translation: CASSQGLLRGNTEAFF.